The 10 T cell receptor beta chains presented below share a single source sample, sequenced in a study of CD8 T cells in Susac syndrome (dated by TCRdb to the late 2010s). Libraries came from the immunoSEQ multiplex PCR assay. RNA was extracted using the RNeasy kit, and about 0.5 to 1 ug of the RNA was reverse transcribed with random hexamers. In-frame beta chains were kept once TCRdb had trimmed the public reads at Q25 with fastp and called clones with MiXCR. Merged by CDR3 protein, the rows form single entries marked with the most common genes and DNA. This sample has roughly 150,000 distinct CDR3 sequences in its table, and less than 97% of those were observed once. The top ten constitute roughly 0.16% of the sample. Source material: CD8+ T cells from PBMCs. Source of these receptors: a human donor with multiple sclerosis.

This clonotype was recorded once. This chain links TRBV30 with TRBJ1-1, with 8 nucleotides matching TRBD1. The CDR3 is 13 residues long. Germline trimming cut 4 bases from V and 6 bases from J; bases unmatched to any gene: 7. Germline-derived CDR1 and CDR2 are GTSNPN and SVGIG (reference sequence). In DNA form, the CDR3 reads TGTGCCTGGAAAAAAACAGGGGGGCCTGAAGCTTTCTTT. Translation gives CAWKKTGGPEAFF. The whole variable domain, remainder taken from reference TRBV30 and TRBJ1-1, is SQTIHQWPATLVQPVGSPLSLECTVEGTSNPNLYWYRQAAGRGLQLLFYSVGIGQISSEVPQNLSASRPQDRQFILSSKKLLLSDSGFYLCAWKKTGGPEAFFGQGTRLTVV.

The chain links TRBV29-1 to TRBJ1-2; no firm D call. CDR1 and CDR2 (germline): SQVTM, ANQGSEA. The V end was cut by 4 bases, the J end by 0 bases, with 12 bases between. The CDR3 loop spans 14 amino acids. DNA of the CDR3: TGCAGCGTTGCCCTGTCGGTTTCTAACTATGGCTACACCTTC. It codes for CSVALSVSNYGYTF.

CDR3 DNA: TGTGCCTGGAGTAACGGGGGAACTGAAGCTTTCTTT. This codes for CAWSNGGTEAFF. V is TRBV30 and J is TRBJ1-1; tentative D call: TRBD1 (5 bases). V was clipped by 2 bases and J by 5 bases, with 9 bases between them. Germline V gene lookup returns CDR1 GTSNPN and CDR2 SVGIG (reference sequence). CDR3 size: 12 residues.

The chain is built from TRBV29-1 and TRBJ2-1; D not certain. CDR3 length: 14 amino acids. The V gene lost 0 bases and the J gene lost 1 base, with 7 bases spanning the gap. Germline V gene sequence: CDR1 SQVTM, CDR2 ANQGSEA. CDR3 coding DNA: TGCAGCGTTGAAGACGGAACTTCCTACAATGAGCAGTTCTTC. Translated: CSVEDGTSYNEQFF.

The chain has TRBV7-2 and TRBJ2-1; 9 bases map to TRBD2. The CDR3 extends over 15 amino acids. The V gene's germline CDR1 is SGHTA and CDR2 FQGNSA. V shed 1 base, J shed 7 bases, and the junction held 5 bases outside the gene matches. The CDR3 sequence: CASSLVASGANEQFF. The CDR3 nucleotides read TGTGCCAGCAGCTTAGTTGCTAGCGGGGCGAATGAGCAGTTCTTC.

In regard to this clonotype: One end of the junction does not line up with germline, which may come from a read error. This rearrangement joins TRBV30 to TRBJ2-6; a weak D match, TRBD2 (6 bases). Germline values: CDR1 GTSNPN, CDR2 SVGIG (reference sequence). The CDR3 length is 14 residues. This CDR3 is CAWSGGTGANVLIF. In nucleotides, the CDR3 is TGTGCCTGGAGTGGCGGGACCGGGGCCAACGTCCTGATTTTC.

This clonotype was counted once. The genes are TRBV9 and TRBJ1-2; the D is unclear. Germline-derived CDR1 and CDR2 are SGDLS and YYNGEE. The CDR3 has 15 amino acids. V was shortened by 0 bases and J by 5 bases, with 14 bases between the two germline ends. CDR3 amino acids: CASSVGRNRAYGYTF. CDR3 DNA sequence: TGTGCCAGCAGCGTAGGTCGGAACCGGGCATATGGCTACACCTTC.

The CDR3 sequence: CASLGEGGINGAFF. As DNA, the CDR3 is TGTGCCAGCCTTGGTGAGGGGGGCATAAATGGGGCTTTCTTT. V is TRBV12-3 or TRBV12-4 and J is TRBJ1-1, with a tentative D call TRBD1 (6 bases). V was shortened by 8 bases and J by 11 bases, with 24 bases between the two germline ends. The CDR3 consists of 14 residues.

This chain links TRBV7-9 with TRBJ2-7; weak D call: TRBD1 (6 bases). Germline values: CDR1 SEHNR, CDR2 FQNEAQ (reference sequence). The CDR3 covers 13 residues. Trimming shortened V by 5 bases and J by 1 base, and 9 bases separated the two germline ends. In DNA form, the CDR3 reads TGTGCCAGCAGCAACAGGGCGTCCTACGAGCAGTACGTC. Protein: CASSNRASYEQYV.

The genes are TRBV7-9 and TRBJ1-1; a possible D gene is TRBD1 (6 bases). Germline loops: CDR1 SEHNR, CDR2 FQNEAQ (reference sequence). The germline V and J ends were trimmed by 5 bases and 3 bases, with 10 bases remaining between them. The CDR3 extends over 13 amino acids. CDR3 sequence: CASSPGHDTEAFF. The CDR3 bases are TGTGCCAGCAGCCCGGGACACGACACTGAAGCTTTCTTT.